The rows below give T cell receptor beta chains drawn from one sample of a study of cytotoxic CD8 clonotypes in ibrutinib-treated CLL. Assay: immunoSEQ multiplex PCR; the TCRdb copy retains only in-frame clones and omits some. The sample consists of nearly 300,000 clones, approximately 79% of them appearing once. Sequencing used PBMCs, obtained at disease progression, from a patient treated with ibrutinib. Receptor source: a human donor with chronic lymphocytic leukemia. CDR3s include the opening cysteine and the closing phenylalanine or tryptophan. Each record gives: CDR3 protein, CDR3 DNA, CDR3 length, V gene, D gene, clone size, J gene. The D gene is left open where the match is weak. Some rows mark clone size as missing; the rest say once, few, many or name a class of expanded clone.

CASSQDRGPDSPLHF,TGCGCCAGCAGCCAAGATCGGGGGCCTGATTCACCCCTCCACTTT,15,TRBV4-1,NA,NA,TRBJ1-6
CASRTGSGNTIYF,TGTGCCAGCAGGACAGGTTCTGGAAACACCATATATTTT,13,TRBV28,NA,few,TRBJ1-3
CASSYYSSETQYF,TGTGCCAGCAGTTACTACTCTTCAGAGACCCAGTACTTC,13,TRBV28,NA,once,TRBJ2-5
CSVTGTLTYEQYF,TGCAGCGTAACCGGGACATTAACCTACGAGCAGTACTTC,13,TRBV29-1,NA,NA,TRBJ2-7
CASGVGSGSYYEQYF,TGTGCCAGCGGAGTGGGGTCGGGCAGTTACTACGAGCAGTACTTC,15,TRBV9,NA,NA,TRBJ2-7
CASSATGRWEQYF,TGCGCCAGCAGTGCTACAGGGAGATGGGAGCAGTACTTC,13,TRBV10-1,NA,few,TRBJ2-7
CSAGRGRHQETQYF,TGCAGCGCCGGCAGGGGCCGACATCAAGAGACCCAGTACTTC,14,TRBV29-1,NA,NA,TRBJ2-5
CASSFFPSGSIPTDTQYF,TGTGCCAGCAGCTTTTTCCCCAGCGGGAGTATACCGACAGATACGCAGTATTTT,18,TRBV5-5,TRBD2,once,TRBJ2-3
CASSPLLWDGYTF,TGCGCCAGCAGCCCTTTACTATGGGATGGCTACACCTTC,13,TRBV4-3,NA,NA,TRBJ1-2
CASSFGIGDFSGNTIYF,TGTGCCAGCAGCTTCGGCATTGGGGACTTCTCTGGAAACACCATATATTTT,17,TRBV7-6,NA,NA,TRBJ1-3
CASRYDRDGRYEQYF,TGTGCCAGCAGGTACGACCGGGACGGACGCTACGAGCAGTACTTC,15,TRBV6-5,NA,NA,TRBJ2-7
CSAEDRGLGYGYTF,TGCAGCGCCGAGGACAGGGGGCTAGGCTATGGCTACACCTTC,14,TRBV29-1,TRBD1,NA,TRBJ1-2
CSVDLSGHGYTF,TGCAGCGTCGACCTCTCAGGGCATGGCTACACCTTC,12,TRBV29-1,NA,NA,TRBJ1-2
CASSLWASLYEQYF,TGTGCCAGCAGCTTATGGGCTAGCCTCTACGAGCAGTACTTC,14,TRBV7-2,NA,NA,TRBJ2-7
CSVAGQDGLGGYTF,TGCAGCGTGGCCGGACAGGATGGGTTGGGTGGCTACACCTTC,14,TRBV29-1,TRBD1,NA,TRBJ1-2
CASSQDRRWSGEQYF,TGTGCCAGCAGCCAAGATCGCCGGTGGTCGGGCGAGCAGTACTTC,15,TRBV4-2,NA,NA,TRBJ2-7
CASSRDRGRTSGANVLTF,TGTGCCAGCTCACGGGACAGGGGGAGAACCTCTGGGGCCAACGTCCTGACTTTC,18,TRBV18,TRBD1,NA,TRBJ2-6
CASRIGEAFF,TGCGCCAGCAGGATTGGTGAAGCTTTCTTT,10,TRBV5-1,NA,NA,TRBJ1-1
CASSQVGQGNSPLHF,TGCGCCAGCAGCCAAGTAGGGCAGGGGAATTCACCCCTCCACTTT,15,TRBV4-1,NA,NA,TRBJ1-6
CASSERGQPQHF,TGTGCCAGCAGTGAACGGGGGCAGCCCCAGCATTTT,12,TRBV6-1,NA,NA,TRBJ1-5
CASSPLGAGLAKNIQYF,TGTGCCAGCTCACCTCTGGGTGCGGGTTTAGCCAAAAACATTCAGTACTTC,17,TRBV18,NA,NA,TRBJ2-4
CASSQPGVFNEQFF,TGTGCCAGCAGCCAACCAGGGGTTTTCAATGAGCAGTTCTTC,14,TRBV5-4,NA,NA,TRBJ2-1
CASSQNWYTQYF,TGTGCCAGCAGCCAAAATTGGTATACGCAGTATTTT,12,TRBV7-2,NA,NA,TRBJ2-3
CASSVGWGAPGDTGELFF,TGTGCCAGCAGCGTAGGATGGGGGGCCCCGGGGGACACCGGGGAGCTGTTTTTT,18,TRBV9,NA,NA,TRBJ2-2
CASSPEGTGGFQGLTF,TGCGCCAGCAGCCCCGAAGGGACAGGGGGCTTTCAGGGCCTGACTTTC,16,TRBV4-1,TRBD1,NA,TRBJ2-6
CAISDRGASGLNEQFF,TGTGCCATCAGTGACCGAGGGGCTAGCGGGCTCAATGAGCAGTTCTTC,16,TRBV10-3,TRBD2,few,TRBJ2-1
CASSPDRDNTGELFF,TGTGCCAGCTCACCGGACAGGGATAACACCGGGGAGCTGTTTTTT,15,TRBV18,TRBD1,NA,TRBJ2-2
CASSYPDWTGNNEQFF,TGTGCCAGCAGTTACCCAGACTGGACAGGAAACAATGAGCAGTTCTTC,16,TRBV6-6,TRBD1,NA,TRBJ2-1
CASSPTGRGDNEQFF,TGTGCCAGCAGCCCTACCGGGCGGGGGGACAATGAGCAGTTCTTC,15,TRBV7-7,TRBD2,once,TRBJ2-1
CASSREGFGYTF,TGTGCCAGCAGCCGCGAAGGTTTCGGCTACACCTTC,12,TRBV7-9,NA,NA,TRBJ1-2
CASSQEESGSGNTIYF,TGCGCCAGCAGCCAAGAAGAGTCGGGTTCTGGAAACACCATATATTTT,16,TRBV4-3,NA,NA,TRBJ1-3
CATMDRRSEAFF,TGTGCCACGATGGACAGGAGATCAGAAGCTTTCTTT,12,TRBV7-2,TRBD1,NA,TRBJ1-1
CASSAGYEQYF,TGTGCCAGCAGCGCGGGCTACGAGCAGTACTTC,11,TRBV11-2,NA,many,TRBJ2-7
CSVVGAPMNTEAFF,TGCAGCGTTGTGGGGGCCCCAATGAACACTGAAGCTTTCTTT,14,TRBV29-1,NA,NA,TRBJ1-1
CAGSSRRGDQETQYF,TGTGCCGGCTCGAGCAGGCGGGGCGACCAAGAGACCCAGTACTTC,15,TRBV18,NA,NA,TRBJ2-5
CASSQFMSGNTEAFF,TGCGCCAGCAGCCAATTTATGAGCGGGAACACTGAAGCTTTCTTT,15,TRBV4-3,NA,NA,TRBJ1-1
CASSLEDADGEAFF,TGTGCCAGCAGCTTGGAGGACGCGGACGGAGAAGCTTTCTTT,14,TRBV13,NA,NA,TRBJ1-1